The 6 T cell receptor beta chains below were found in one sample sequenced in a study of OX40 agonist ivuxolimab in advanced cancers. The table came from immunoSEQ multiplex PCR; TCRdb's copy has only in-frame clones and leaves some out. Among 70,000 to 80,000 clones listed, roughly 77% were seen once. Material: CD4+ or CD8+ T cells sorted from blood, obtained in a trial of the OX40 agonist ivuxolimab. Receptors originate from an adult with an advanced solid tumor such as melanoma, head and neck, liver or kidney cancer.

The chain carries TRBV6-5 and TRBJ2-7, with 11 bases fitting TRBD1. From germline, CDR1 is MNHEY and CDR2 SVGAGI. This CDR3 has 15 amino acids. The V and J ends lost 4 bases and 3 bases, in that order; junction bases with no gene match: 5. The CDR3 reads CASSSTGTGGYEQYF. The CDR3, as DNA: TGTGCCAGCAGTTCGACCGGGACAGGGGGCTACGAGCAGTACTTC.

As concerns this clone: Sequence at one end of the junction differs from germline and may be a read error. The chain links TRBV18 to TRBJ1-5; possibly TRBD1 for D (6 bases). Germline values: CDR1 KGHSH, CDR2 LQKENI. The CDR3 is made up of 14 amino acids. CDR3 loop: CASSPPRRDTGLYF. The DNA of the CDR3 is TGTGCCAGCTCACCTCCTCGCCGGGACACGGGCTTGTATTTT.

This clone was detected once. This chain joins TRBV18 and TRBJ2-5, with a tentative D call TRBD1 (5 bases). The CDR3 covers 14 residues. The V and J ends lost 3 bases and 11 bases respectively, with 19 bases between them. Germline V gene sequence: CDR1 KGHSH, CDR2 LQKENI. The CDR3 DNA follows: TGTGCCAGCTCACCGACAGACAACTACGAGTGGCAGTACTTC. Translation: CASSPTDNYEWQYF.

The rearrangement links TRBV14 to TRBJ2-7; D not resolved. Looked up from germline, CDR1 is SGHDN and CDR2 is FVKESK. The CDR3 is 14 residues long. The V gene lost 0 bases and the J gene lost 2 bases, with 8 bases spanning the gap. CDR3 DNA: TGTGCCAGCAGCCAAGACAGAGATACCTACGAGCAGTACTTC. Translating gives CASSQDRDTYEQYF.

DNA of the CDR3: TGTGCCAGCAGCCCCGGGGGCCCAAACACTGAAGCTTTCTTT. Amino acid sequence: CASSPGGPNTEAFF. The chain employs TRBV7-6 and TRBJ1-1, with a tentative D call TRBD1 (6 bases). The germline CDR1 and CDR2 sequences are SGHVS and FNYEAQ. Trimming pared 5 bases from V and 2 bases from J, leaving 12 bases between. This CDR3 is 14 amino acids long.

The rearrangement links TRBV2 to TRBJ2-7, with 13 bases lining up with TRBD2. V dropped 6 bases and J dropped 3; count of bases not matched to a gene: 14. From germline, CDR1 is SNHLY and CDR2 FYNNEI. CDR3 length: 18 residues. CDR3 protein: CASSINNGLAGANYEQYF. CDR3 in DNA: TGTGCCAGCAGCATAAATAACGGACTAGCGGGAGCGAACTACGAGCAGTACTTC.